This T cell receptor (beta chain) is drawn from a study of blood T cell repertoires in COVID-19. In the original processing: Counts of nucleated cells, estimated from reference gene primer amplification, were obtained. Method: immunoSEQ multiplex PCR; TCRdb's copy keeps in-frame clones and lacks some. From that table come the V and J calls and clone size; the DNA was used to work out D and trimming. Among 65,000 to 80,000 clones listed, around 80% were seen once. This CDR3 region has 12 residues. Germline values: CDR1 MNHNY, CDR2 SVGAGI (reference sequence). V gave up 4 bases and J gave up 1 base, with 4 bases separating them.

Material: peripheral blood. The origin of this receptor is a man aged 50 to 60 with acute or convalescent COVID-19. The chain combines TRBV6-6 with TRBJ1-1; D is undetermined. This CDR3 reads CASSSGNTEAFF. The CDR3 nucleotides read TGTGCCAGCAGTTCAGGGAACACTGAAGCTTTCTTT.